The TCR beta chain described here comes from a study of T cell responses to AZD1222 COVID-19 vaccine. CDR3 length: 15 residues. The V and J ends lost 4 bases and 6 bases, in that order; junction bases with no gene match: 12. The germline V gene encodes CDR1 SGHTA and CDR2 FQGNSA. The protocol was immunoSEQ multiplex PCR, while the TCRdb copy is restricted to in-frame clones and leaves out a portion. The sample includes some 62,000 clones, more than 70% of them seen just once. The clonotype originates from an adult in good health. V and J are TRBV7-2 and TRBJ2-7; 7 positions agree with TRBD1. The sample consisted of peripheral blood, taken on day 0 of AZD1222 vaccination. DNA of the CDR3: TGTGCCAGCAGCTCCGACAGGGCAGTGGGAGTCGAGCAGTACTTC. Its protein is CASSSDRAVGVEQYF.